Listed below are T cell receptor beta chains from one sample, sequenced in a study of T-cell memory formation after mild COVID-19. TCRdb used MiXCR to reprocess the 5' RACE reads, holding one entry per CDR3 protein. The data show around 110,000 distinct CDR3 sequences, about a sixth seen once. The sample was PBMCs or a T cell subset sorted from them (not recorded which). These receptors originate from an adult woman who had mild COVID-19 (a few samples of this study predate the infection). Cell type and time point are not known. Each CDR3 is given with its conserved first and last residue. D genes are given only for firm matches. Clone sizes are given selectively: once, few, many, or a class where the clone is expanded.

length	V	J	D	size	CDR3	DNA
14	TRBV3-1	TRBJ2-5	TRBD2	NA	CASSGRTSVETQYF	TGTGCCAGCAGCGGGAGGACTAGCGTAGAGACCCAGTACTTC
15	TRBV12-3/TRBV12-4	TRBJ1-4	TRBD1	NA	CASAQGGATNEKLFF	TGTGCCAGCGCACAGGGGGGGGCAACTAATGAAAAACTGTTTTTT
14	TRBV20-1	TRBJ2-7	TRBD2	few	CSASPSGAPYEQYF	TGCAGTGCTAGCCCTAGCGGGGCCCCCTACGAGCAGTACTTC
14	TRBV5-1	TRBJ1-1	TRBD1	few	CASSDPDRDTEAFF	TGCGCCAGCAGCGATCCAGACAGGGACACTGAAGCTTTCTTT
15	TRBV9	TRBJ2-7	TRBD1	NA	CASSVGQESSYEQYF	TGTGCCAGCAGCGTTGGACAGGAAAGCTCCTACGAGCAGTACTTC
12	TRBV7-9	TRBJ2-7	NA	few	CASTFISYEQYF	TGTGCCAGCACCTTTATTTCCTACGAGCAGTACTTC
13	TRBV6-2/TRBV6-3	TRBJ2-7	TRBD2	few	CASTLGGWYEQYF	TGTGCCAGCACCCTGGGAGGGTGGTACGAGCAGTACTTC
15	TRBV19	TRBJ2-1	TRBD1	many	CASSPTGGSYNEQFF	TGTGCCAGTAGCCCTACAGGGGGTTCCTACAATGAGCAGTTCTTC
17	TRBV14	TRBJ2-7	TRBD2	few	CASSQQTSGRSPYEQYF	TGTGCCAGCAGCCAACAGACTAGCGGGAGGTCGCCCTACGAGCAGTACTTC
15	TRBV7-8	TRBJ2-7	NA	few	CASSKAPGGNYEQYF	TGTGCCAGCAGCAAGGCCCCAGGGGGGAACTACGAGCAGTACTTC
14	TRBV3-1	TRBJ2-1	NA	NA	CASTVRRDYNEQFF	TGTGCCAGCACCGTGAGGCGGGATTACAATGAGCAGTTCTTC